This TCR beta chain comes out of a study of T cell changes during pregnancy in multiple sclerosis. Some clones are missing from TCRdb's copy, which holds only in-frame ones; the method was immunoSEQ multiplex PCR. The data show 30,000 to 35,000 clones, just over 90% seen once. The CDR3 loop spans 13 amino acids. V lost 0 bases, J lost 7 bases, and 0 bases stayed unmatched. The germline gives CDR1 MNHEY, CDR2 SVGAGI. Source: CD8+ T cells from peripheral blood mononuclear cells, taken before pregnancy. The chain links TRBV6-5 to TRBJ1-1; 9 bases agree with TRBD1. The TCR comes from a female donor with multiple sclerosis, enrolled in a pregnancy study. The chain's CDR3 is CASSYSGQGEAFF. CDR3 bases: TGTGCCAGCAGTTACTCGGGACAGGGTGAAGCTTTCTTT.